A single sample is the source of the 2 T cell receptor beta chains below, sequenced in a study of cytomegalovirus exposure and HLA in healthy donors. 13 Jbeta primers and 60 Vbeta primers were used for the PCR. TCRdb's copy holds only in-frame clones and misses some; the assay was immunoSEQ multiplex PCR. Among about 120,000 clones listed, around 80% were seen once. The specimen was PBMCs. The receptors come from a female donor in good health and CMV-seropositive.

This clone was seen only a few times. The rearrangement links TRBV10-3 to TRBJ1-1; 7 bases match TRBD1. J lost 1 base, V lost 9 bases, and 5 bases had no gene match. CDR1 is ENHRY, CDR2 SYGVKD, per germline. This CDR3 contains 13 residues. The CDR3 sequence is CAILGQTNTEAFF. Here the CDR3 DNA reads TGTGCCATTCTGGGACAGACGAACACTGAAGCTTTCTTT.

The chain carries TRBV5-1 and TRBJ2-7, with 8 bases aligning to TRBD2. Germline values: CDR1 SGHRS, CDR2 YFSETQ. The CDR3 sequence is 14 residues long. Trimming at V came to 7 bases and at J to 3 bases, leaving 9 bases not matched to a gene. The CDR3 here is CASRRGVGDYEQYF. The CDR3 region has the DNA TGCGCCAGCCGGCGGGGGGTGGGAGACTACGAGCAGTACTTC.